This T cell receptor beta chain was sequenced for a study of control samples from healthy donors and cancer patients. V dropped 4 bases and J dropped 5; count of bases not matched to a gene: 4. There are 13 residues in the CDR3. Germline V lookup: CDR1 SGHDT, CDR2 YYEEEE. Assay used: immunoSEQ multiplex PCR; TCRdb lists only in-frame clones, some missing. This sample has 350,000 to 450,000 clones; approximately 90% occur once, and the top ten carry more than 6%. V gene TRBV5-6 combines with J gene TRBJ2-3, with TRBD1 identical over 7 bases. The material sequenced was PBMCs. The sequence was collected from a man aged 35 to 55 with head and neck cancer. The CDR3 DNA reads as TGTGCCAGCAGCCTCGGACAGGAAGATACGCAGTATTTT. It yields the protein CASSLGQEDTQYF.